This T cell receptor (beta chain) was sequenced during a study of Ad26.COV2.S vaccination and SARS-CoV-2 variants. The overall study: The COV1001 Ad26.COV2.S trial arm included the donor. Regarding the study as a whole: Reports say spike-specific CD8+ and CD4+ T cell responses covered substantial breadth after vaccination.

Documented treatment: around 19 received Ad26.COV2.S at low or high dose, single or two shots; 5 received placebo; per-sample allocation not given. Vaccine and placebo recipients were sampled on day 63 after the first injection. TCRdb's copy holds only in-frame clones and misses some; the assay was immunoSEQ multiplex PCR. The repertoire holds 300,000 to 400,000 clones, with roughly 88% as singletons. The CDR3 totals 15 residues. V gave up 3 bases and J gave up 6 bases; unmatched junction bases: 6. The germline V gene encodes CDR1 SGDLS and CDR2 YYNGEE. Details on this clone: Its antigen is not known.

The specimen comprised peripheral blood, sampled in a trial of Ad26.COV2.S vaccine versus placebo. The chain carries TRBV9 and TRBJ2-1; 10 nucleotides match TRBD2. The clonotype originates from a person between 18 and 65 years old who received the Ad26.COV2.S COVID-19 vaccine or a placebo. This CDR3 reads CASSAYVAGGNEQFF. In DNA form, the CDR3 reads TGTGCCAGCAGCGCCTATGTAGCGGGGGGCAATGAGCAGTTCTTC.